These 18 T cell receptor beta chains share one sample of origin, sequenced in a study of T-cell reconstitution after alpha-beta-depleted transplantation in children. Using unique molecular identifiers, the investigators prepared the TCRbeta library. TCRdb called the PCR reads again in MiXCR, with one record for every CDR3 protein. The sample consists of fewer than 1 million distinct CDR3 sequences, approximately 15% of them appearing once. Sequenced here: PBMCs, mostly from graft donor cells, sampled 360 days after TCRalphabeta/CD19-depleted stem cell transplant. The receptors here all came from a male patient aged 10 to 17 who had a stem cell transplant for acute lymphoblastic leukemia, so the T cells may come from the graft donor.

J is TRBJ1-5 and V is TRBV10-3; possible D gene TRBD1, 5 bases. CDR3 length: 15 amino acids. The germline CDR1 and CDR2 sequences are ENHRY and SYGVKD. The V and J ends lost 2 bases and 1 base respectively, with 9 bases between them. The CDR3 loop is CAISEGGGSNQPQHF. The CDR3 region has the DNA TGTGCCATCAGTGAGGGGGGGGGAAGCAATCAGCCCCAGCATTTT.

This clonotype has ten or more counts. V usage is TRBV5-1 and J usage is TRBJ2-1, with a tentative D call TRBD1 (5 bases). V dropped 4 bases and J dropped 7 bases, with 9 bases sitting between them. The CDR3 extends over 12 amino acids. The germline gives CDR1 SGHRS, CDR2 YFSETQ. For the CDR3, the DNA is TGCGCCAGCAGCCCGGCAGGGAATGAGCAGTTCTTC. Its translation is CASSPAGNEQFF. Full variable domain (outside the CDR3, taken from reference TRBV5-1 and TRBJ2-1): KAGVTQTPRYLIKTRGQQVTLSCSPISGHRSVSWYQQTPGQGLQFLFEYFSETQRNKGNFPGRFSGRQFSNSRSEMNVSTLELGDSALYLCASSPAGNEQFFGPGTRLTVL.

The chain links TRBV5-1 to TRBJ1-1; 7 bases are a match to TRBD1. The CDR3 contains 18 residues. The germline V gene encodes CDR1 SGHRS and CDR2 YFSETQ. V gave up 0 bases and J gave up 1 base; unmatched junction bases: 12. As DNA, the CDR3 is TGCGCCAGCAGCTTGGATACAGGGGACGTTTGGGGGAACACTGAAGCTTTCTTT. It specifies CASSLDTGDVWGNTEAFF.

This chain connects TRBV11-2 to TRBJ2-2; 9 nucleotides align to TRBD2. The CDR3 consists of 16 residues. The V and J ends lost 5 bases and 4 bases, in that order; junction bases with no gene match: 8. Germline V lookup: CDR1 SGHAT, CDR2 FQNNGV. The CDR3 DNA sequence: TGTGCCAGCAGCCCTATACTAGCGGGCCGCACCGGGGAGCTGTTTTTT. Protein product: CASSPILAGRTGELFF.

In this sample, this clonotype turned up a few times. J is TRBJ2-3 and V is TRBV29-1; no clear D. The CDR3 sequence is 14 residues long. The V and J ends lost 1 base and 2 bases respectively, with 10 bases between them. In germline, CDR1 is SQVTM, CDR2 ANQGSEA. As DNA, the CDR3 is TGCAGCGTTGAAGGCAGAAGCTTCACAGATACGCAGTATTTT. It is translated as CSVEGRSFTDTQYF.

Many counts were recorded for this clonotype. The V call is TRBV11-2, the J call TRBJ2-4; D not certain. Between the trimmed V and J ends, which lost 5 bases and 1 base, there was a span of 9 bases. The CDR3 runs 14 residues. Germline CDR1 reads SGHAT; CDR2 reads FQNNGV. CDR3 in amino acids: CASSVINAKNIQYF. CDR3 coding DNA: TGTGCCAGCAGCGTTATAAACGCCAAAAACATTCAGTACTTC.

The rearrangement links TRBV6-1 to TRBJ2-7, with D tentatively TRBD2 (6 bases). CDR3 length: 16 residues. Germline V gene data show CDR1 as MNHNS and CDR2 as SASEGT. Trimming removed 8 bases at V and 3 bases at J, with 23 bases between. CDR3 DNA: TGTGCCAGCCGGAGGCCCCTTAGGGGAGGTGGCTACGAGCAGTACTTC. Protein product: CASRRPLRGGGYEQYF.

The chain recombines TRBV29-1 with TRBJ1-2; 7 bases match TRBD1. J lost 8 bases, V lost 7 bases, and 10 bases had no gene match. The germline V gene has CDR1 SQVTM and CDR2 ANQGSEA. The CDR3 loop spans 12 amino acids. The CDR3 protein is CSAFDRESGYTF. The CDR3 region has the DNA TGCAGCGCCTTCGACAGGGAGAGCGGCTACACCTTC.

This chain joins TRBV23-1 and TRBJ2-7, with TRBD1 matching over 7 bases. TRBV23-1 is assigned to the ORF class and has an uncertain function. CDR3 length: 14 residues. Unmatched junction bases numbered 12, after V lost 6 bases and J lost 7 bases. CDR3 sequence (DNA): TGCGCCAGCAGCCCACGGAGACAGGGTAAAGAGCAGTACTTC. The encoded protein is CASSPRRQGKEQYF.

This chain links TRBV18 with TRBJ2-1; 11 bases map to TRBD2. The CDR3 has 15 residues. CDR1 is KGHSH, CDR2 LQKENI, per germline. The ends lost 2 bases at V and 8 bases at J; junction bases unmatched: 5. As DNA, the CDR3 is TGTGCCAGCTCACCAACTAGCGGGGGTAGCTATGAGCAGTTCTTC. This codes for CASSPTSGGSYEQFF.

The sample holds a few counts of this clonotype. This rearrangement joins TRBV27 to TRBJ2-3, with TRBD2 matching 7 bases. V lost 8 bases to trimming and J lost 5 bases; unmatched junction nucleotides: 10. CDR1 is MNHEY, CDR2 SMNVEV, per germline (reference sequence). The CDR3 is made up of 14 amino acids. The CDR3 is CASGWSTSVDTQYF. The CDR3 coding sequence is TGTGCCAGCGGATGGTCAACTAGCGTAGATACGCAGTATTTT.

The V and J genes are TRBV2 and TRBJ1-2; unclear D gene. V lost 2 bases and J 4 bases, leaving 11 bases between the germline ends. CDR1 is SNHLY, CDR2 FYNNEI, per germline. The CDR3 extends over 14 amino acids. The CDR3 sequence is CASSEITQVYGYTF. The CDR3 DNA reads as TGTGCCAGCAGTGAAATTACGCAGGTCTATGGCTACACCTTC.

This clonotype was observed a handful of times. V gene TRBV4-1 combines with J gene TRBJ2-2; D perhaps matches TRBD1 (6 bases). Germline CDR1 reads MGHRA; CDR2 reads YSYEKL. The V end lost 3 bases, the J end lost 7 bases, and 18 bases lay between the germline ends. The CDR3 is 16 amino acids. CDR3 nucleotides: TGCGCCAGCAGCCACGACAGGAATGGGGGTGGCGGGGAGCTGTTTTTT. This gives the protein CASSHDRNGGGGELFF.

The sample holds a few counts of this clonotype. The chain carries TRBV29-1 and TRBJ2-5; D might be TRBD1 or TRBD2, each matching 5 bases. Germline V gene sequence: CDR1 SQVTM, CDR2 ANQGSEA. The CDR3 consists of 17 residues. Trimming left V 1 base short and J 2 bases short, with 20 bases between. CDR3 nucleotides: TGCAGCGTTGAAGGTTTCCGGGGCCGTCTGGGTCAAGAGACCCAGTACTTC. It codes for CSVEGFRGRLGQETQYF.

This clonotype has only a few counts. The rearrangement uses TRBV19 and TRBJ2-2; TRBD1 matches at 7 bases. The CDR3 extends over 15 amino acids. J gave up 13 bases and V 0 bases, and 11 bases lay outside the gene matches. CDR1 and CDR2 (germline): LNHDA, SQIVND (reference sequence). The CDR3 DNA reads TGTGCCAGTAGTATAGACGGACAGGCCTCGGCTGGGCTGTTTTTT. Translating it yields CASSIDGQASAGLFF. Filled out from reference TRBV19 and TRBJ2-2, the complete variable domain reads DGGITQSPKYLFRKEGQNVTLSCEQNLNHDAMYWYRQDPGQGLRLIYYSQIVNDFQKGDIAEGYSVSREKKESFPLTVTSAQKNPTAFYLCASSIDGQASAGLFFGEGSRLTVL.

The chain employs TRBV12-3 or TRBV12-4 and TRBJ2-7; D unresolved. Deletions cut 4 bases from V and 3 bases from J, with 13 bases between. The CDR3 has 14 amino acids. The CDR3 here is CASSSTDKCYEQYF. DNA of the CDR3: TGTGCCAGCAGTTCTACGGATAAATGCTACGAGCAGTACTTC.

This clonotype was found a few times. The chain joins TRBV20-1 to TRBJ1-3; D is possibly TRBD1 (5 bases). The V gene's germline CDR1 is DFQATT and CDR2 SNEGSKA (reference sequence). Trimming took 6 bases from V and 1 from J, leaving 10 bases between them. This CDR3 spans 13 amino acids. CDR3 sequence reads: CSAIQGSGNTIYF. The CDR3 DNA is TGCAGTGCGATCCAGGGATCTGGAAACACCATATATTTT.

V is TRBV11-2 and J is TRBJ2-1; perhaps TRBD1 as D (5 bases). Trimming took off 3 bases at V and 10 bases at J, with 10 bases between the two ends. There are 12 residues in the CDR3. Per germline, CDR1 SGHAT and CDR2 FQNNGV. CDR3 sequence reads: CASSFLRQEQFF. In DNA form, the CDR3 reads TGTGCCAGCAGCTTCCTTCGACAGGAGCAGTTCTTC. Full variable domain (outside the CDR3, taken from reference TRBV11-2 and TRBJ2-1): EAGVAQSPRYKIIEKRQSVAFWCNPISGHATLYWYQQILGQGPKLLIQFQNNGVVDDSQLPKDRFSAERLKGVDSTLKIQPAKLEDSAVYLCASSFLRQEQFFGPGTRLTVL.